The 12 T cell receptor beta chains presented below share a single source sample, sequenced in a study of blood T cells in healthy people across ages. Alongside a J-beta primer mix, a sample-barcoded 5' primer served in a second PCR lasting 7 to 11 cycles. TCRdb reprocessed the 5' RACE reads via MiXCR and lists one record per CDR3 protein. The data hold 550,000 to 800,000 distinct CDR3 sequences, with around a fifth observed a single time. Sequenced: blood. These receptors were collected from a man in his 70s in good health.

The genes are TRBV7-2 and TRBJ2-3; either TRBD1 or TRBD2 may supply D (6 bases each). V lost 5 bases, J lost 5 bases, and 23 bases lay in between. Germline V lookup: CDR1 SGHTA, CDR2 FQGNSA. The CDR3 sequence is 17 residues long. The CDR3 coding sequence is TGTGCCAGCAGCCAAATGCTCTTGGGGGGCACTGGAGATACGCAGTATTTT. It translates to CASSQMLLGGTGDTQYF.

The table lists this clonotype with many counts. V is TRBV9 and J is TRBJ2-1; 12 bases are a match to TRBD2. Germline CDR1 reads SGDLS; CDR2 reads YYNGEE. With V trimmed by 0 bases and J by 7 bases, 14 bases remained unmatched. This CDR3 has 19 amino acids. CDR3 in amino acids: CASSVAQQPGLAGWNEQFF. The CDR3 nucleotides are TGTGCCAGCAGCGTAGCGCAACAGCCGGGACTAGCGGGTTGGAATGAGCAGTTCTTC.

This clonotype has just a few counts. The CDR3 sequence: CASSVTGEPYNEQFF. CDR3 bases: TGTGCCAGCAGCGTGACAGGGGAGCCCTACAATGAGCAGTTCTTC. The chain links TRBV9 to TRBJ2-1; 8 nucleotides align to TRBD1. The germline V gene encodes CDR1 SGDLS and CDR2 YYNGEE. This CDR3 has 15 amino acids. V gave up 2 bases and J gave up 2 bases; unmatched junction bases: 3.

In its sample, this clonotype was seen a few times. The chain is built from TRBV9 and TRBJ2-1; D is unresolved. V was shortened by 4 bases and J by 7 bases, with 18 bases between the two germline ends. The length of the CDR3 is 15 residues. Germline CDR1 and CDR2: SGDLS and YYNGEE. CDR3 sequence (DNA): TGTGCCAGCAGCCCCCCAAGGGCCCTTGATAATGAGCAGTTCTTC. Amino acid sequence: CASSPPRALDNEQFF. Filled out from reference TRBV9 and TRBJ2-1, the complete variable domain reads DSGVTQTPKHLITATGQRVTLRCSPRSGDLSVYWYQQSLDQGLQFLIQYYNGEERAKGNILERFSAQQFPDLHSELNLSSLELGDSALYFCASSPPRALDNEQFFGPGTRLTVL.

The rearrangement joins TRBV10-2 to TRBJ2-1; TRBD2 aligns across 9 bases. CDR3 length equals 14 residues. V dropped 7 bases and J dropped 7; count of bases not matched to a gene: 8. Germline CDR1 reads WSHSY; CDR2 reads SAAADI. CDR3 sequence reads: CASNPSGILNEQFF. In nucleotides, the CDR3 is TGCGCCAGCAACCCTAGCGGGATATTAAATGAGCAGTTCTTC.

This clonotype was detected only a few times. The chain recombines TRBV10-3 with TRBJ2-1, with 8 bases aligning to TRBD2. CDR1 is ENHRY, CDR2 SYGVKD, per germline. This CDR3 has 16 amino acids. Trimming took 0 bases from V and 0 from J; bases not matched to a gene: 1. CDR3 sequence: CAISESSGSSYNEQFF. The DNA of the CDR3 is TGTGCCATCAGTGAGTCCAGCGGGAGCTCCTACAATGAGCAGTTCTTC.

This clonotype was counted at least ten times. The chain uses TRBV20-1 and TRBJ1-4; D ambiguous. The CDR3 totals 15 residues. Trimming left V 0 bases short and J 7 bases short, with 15 bases between. Germline V lookup: CDR1 DFQATT, CDR2 SNEGSKA (reference sequence). CDR3 amino acids: CSARDHGSKGEKLFF. The CDR3 DNA reads TGCAGTGCTAGAGATCACGGATCCAAGGGTGAAAAACTGTTTTTT.

The J gene is TRBJ2-1, the V gene TRBV2; 9 nucleotides match TRBD2. CDR1 and CDR2 from the germline V gene are SNHLY and FYNNEI. With 7 bases clipped from V and 8 bases from J, the junction kept 6 bases outside the gene matches. CDR3 length equals 13 residues. CDR3 sequence reads: CASNSQREDEQFF. The CDR3 DNA sequence: TGTGCCAGCAACTCCCAGCGGGAGGATGAGCAGTTCTTC.

This chain joins TRBV18 and TRBJ2-1; 8 bases align to TRBD2. The CDR3 spans 16 residues. Germline assignment: CDR1 KGHSH and CDR2 LQKENI. V trimming: 0 bases; J trimming: 0 bases; junction bases outside the gene matches: 1. The DNA of the CDR3 is TGTGCCAGCTCACCACCGAGCGGGAGCTCCTACAATGAGCAGTTCTTC. Amino acid sequence: CASSPPSGSSYNEQFF.

The table lists this clonotype with many counts. The CDR3 reads CASSLGSEGRETQYF. The CDR3 DNA is TGTGCCAGCAGCTTAGGGTCGGAGGGAAGGGAGACCCAGTACTTC. The chain is built from TRBV7-9 and TRBJ2-5, with D possibly TRBD2 on 6 matching bases. Germline V lookup: CDR1 SEHNR, CDR2 FQNEAQ (reference sequence). The V and J ends lost 1 base and 5 bases respectively, with 14 bases between them. CDR3 length: 15 amino acids.

This rearrangement joins TRBV24-1 to TRBJ1-1, with D unresolved. This CDR3 region has 15 residues. Germline V CDR1 and CDR2: KGHDR, SFDVKD. V was cut by 4 bases and J by 1 base, with 12 bases left in between. The CDR3 nucleotides read TGTGCCACCAGTGACCCGACTGTCGGGAACACTGAAGCTTTCTTT. It yields the protein CATSDPTVGNTEAFF.

This chain links TRBV5-1 with TRBJ2-5, with D uncertain. The J call is uncertain, as TRBJ2-7 better fits the DNA end. This CDR3 contains 14 residues. Germline loops: CDR1 SGHRS, CDR2 YFSETQ. The CDR3, as DNA: TGCGCCAGCAGCTTATGGACGAACCCCTACGAGCAGTACTTC. It encodes CASSLWTNPYEQYF.